Listed below are T cell receptor beta chains from one sample, sequenced in a study of T cell changes during pregnancy in multiple sclerosis. Clones were sequenced by immunoSEQ multiplex PCR, and TCRdb holds only the in-frame ones, with some missing. This sample has 65,000 to 80,000 clones, with 90% found just once. This sample comprised peripheral blood, obtained in the third trimester of pregnancy. The source of these receptors is a female donor with multiple sclerosis, enrolled in a pregnancy study. CDR3s include the opening cysteine and the closing phenylalanine or tryptophan. The D gene is left open where the match is weak. Expanded clones get a size class; other rows say once, few or many, or leave the size out.

cdr3_aa cdr3_nt v_call clone_size d_call j_call cdr3_length
CASSLGQYEQYF TGCGCCAGCAGCCTTGGACAGTACGAGCAGTACTTC TRBV5-1 . . TRBJ2-7 12
CAWSHRRTSGGSETQYF TGTGCCTGGAGCCACCGACGGACTAGCGGGGGGTCGGAGACCCAGTACTTC TRBV30 . TRBD2 TRBJ2-5 17
CASINRGSHNYGYTF TGTGCCAGTATTAACAGGGGGTCCCATAACTATGGCTACACCTTC TRBV19 . TRBD1 TRBJ1-2 15
CASSLQGATNTEAFF TGTGCCAGCAGTCTACAGGGGGCAACGAACACTGAAGCTTTCTTT TRBV6-6 . TRBD1 TRBJ1-1 15
CASSLDRDRVYGYTF TGTGCCAGCAGCTTAGATCGGGACAGGGTTTATGGCTACACCTTC TRBV11-2 . TRBD1 TRBJ1-2 15
CASRPRGNSNQPQHF TGTGCCAGCAGACCCCGGGGTAATAGCAATCAGCCCCAGCATTTT TRBV6-5 . . TRBJ1-5 15
CASSSTGRTEKLFF TGTGCCAGTAGTTCGACAGGGAGGACTGAAAAACTGTTTTTT TRBV19 . TRBD1 TRBJ1-4 14
CASSQTYGQLYGYTF TGCGCCAGCAGCCAAACGTACGGACAGCTCTATGGCTACACCTTC TRBV4-3 . . TRBJ1-2 15
CAWNPGTGNYGYTF TGTGCCTGGAACCCCGGGACAGGGAACTATGGCTACACCTTC TRBV30 . TRBD1 TRBJ1-2 14
CATSRASGETQYF TGTGCCACCAGCAGAGCTAGCGGCGAGACCCAGTACTTC TRBV15 . TRBD2 TRBJ2-5 13
CASSKTDTNNYGYTF TGTGCCAGCAGTAAAACCGACACGAATAACTATGGCTACACCTTC TRBV6-5 . . TRBJ1-2 15
CASSEAGGLYGYTF TGTGCCAGCAGTGAAGCAGGAGGTCTTTACGGCTACACCTTC TRBV2 . . TRBJ1-2 14
CASSSGQHENTEAFF TGCGCCAGCAGCAGCGGACAGCACGAGAACACTGAAGCTTTCTTT TRBV5-1 . . TRBJ1-1 15
CASSAPGNTIYF TGTGCCAGCAGCGCGCCTGGAAACACCATATATTTT TRBV7-9 . . TRBJ1-3 12
CASSYSRGGNTEAFF TGTGCCAGCAGTTACTCGAGGGGCGGGAATACTGAAGCTTTCTTT TRBV6-5 . . TRBJ1-1 15
CASNTRETQYF TGTGCCAGCAATACACGAGAGACCCAGTACTTC TRBV2 . . TRBJ2-5 11
CASSAQGGPDYGYTF TGTGCCAGCAGTGCTCAAGGGGGACCGGACTATGGCTACACCTTC TRBV2 . . TRBJ1-2 15
CASSPGGGTYEQYF TGCGCCAGCAGCCCCGGCGGAGGGACCTACGAGCAGTACTTC TRBV23-1 . . TRBJ2-7 14
CASSEGGGRLADSNQPQHF TGTGCCAGCAGCGAGGGGGGAGGGAGACTGGCGGATAGCAATCAGCCCCAGCATTTT TRBV21-1 . . TRBJ1-5 19
CASSDSAGGVTEAFF TGTGCCAGCAGTGACTCGGCAGGCGGGGTTACTGAAGCTTTCTTT TRBV6-4 . . TRBJ1-1 15
CASSWTASGSYNEQFF TGTGCCAGCAGTTGGACAGCTAGCGGTTCCTACAATGAGCAGTTCTTC TRBV6-5 . . TRBJ2-1 16
CASSPGDYNEQFF TGTGCCAGCAGCCCCGGGGACTACAATGAGCAGTTCTTC TRBV5-6 . . TRBJ2-1 13
CASSPRGGVSRDTEAFF TGTGCCAGTAGTCCCCGGGGTGGCGTTTCTAGGGACACTGAAGCTTTCTTT TRBV19 . . TRBJ1-1 17
CASSYRTGEVWGTSHQPQHF TGTGCCAGCAGCTATCGGACAGGGGAGGTGTGGGGGACTAGCCATCAGCCCCAGCATTTT TRBV7-3 . TRBD1 TRBJ1-5 20
CASSEAAWNEQFF TGTGCCAGCAGTGAGGCTGCTTGGAATGAGCAGTTCTTC TRBV2 . . TRBJ2-1 13
CASRHDRVISEQYF TGTGCCAGTAGACATGACAGGGTAATATCCGAGCAGTACTTC TRBV19 . TRBD1 TRBJ2-7 14
CASSVGTEEQPQHF TGTGCCAGCAGCGTCGGGACAGAGGAACAGCCCCAGCATTTT TRBV5-8 . TRBD1 TRBJ1-5 14
CASSIAGTSGIIMNEQFF TGTGCCAGTAGTATAGCAGGGACTAGCGGGATTATAATGAATGAGCAGTTCTTC TRBV19 . TRBD2 TRBJ2-1 18
CASSYSTGEAFF TGTGCCAGCAGTTACTCGACAGGAGAAGCTTTCTTT TRBV6-6 . . TRBJ1-1 12
CASSPQQGGPYGYTF TGTGCCAGCAGTCCCCAGCAGGGGGGCCCCTATGGCTACACCTTC TRBV27 . TRBD1 TRBJ1-2 15
CASSRGPSGNTIYF TGTGCCAGCTCCAGGGGGCCCTCTGGAAACACCATATATTTT TRBV6-5 once TRBD1 TRBJ1-3 14
CASSGDFNQPQHF TGTGCCAGCAGCGGGGACTTCAATCAGCCCCAGCATTTT TRBV6-5 . . TRBJ1-5 13
CASSQLASGQSFYEQYF TGTGCCAGCTCACAGTTAGCGAGTGGACAGTCTTTTTACGAGCAGTACTTC TRBV18 . . TRBJ2-7 17
CASSLRRERGTQYF TGTGCCAGCAGCTTGCGGCGGGAGCGAGGGACCCAGTACTTC TRBV5-6 . TRBD2 TRBJ2-5 14
CASSLQGRNTEAFF TGTGCCAGCAGTTTACAGGGTCGGAACACTGAAGCTTTCTTT TRBV27 . . TRBJ1-1 14
CASSKDRSSGNTIYF TGTGCCAGCAGCAAGGACAGGAGCTCTGGAAACACCATATATTTT TRBV9 . TRBD1 TRBJ1-3 15
CASSRFFVGITTSGNTGELFF TGCGCCAGCAGCCGATTCTTCGTCGGGATAACGACTAGCGGGAACACCGGGGAGCTGTTTTTT TRBV5-1 once TRBD2 TRBJ2-2 21
CASTDPGGLYTQYF TGTGCCAGCACGGATCCCGGGGGACTGTATACGCAGTATTTT TRBV2 . . TRBJ2-3 14
CASSFGTSGNLYEQYF TGCGCCAGCAGCTTCGGGACTAGCGGGAATCTATACGAGCAGTACTTC TRBV5-1 . TRBD2 TRBJ2-7 16
CASSVDRETFEQYF TGTGCCAGCAGCGTAGACAGGGAAACATTCGAGCAGTACTTC TRBV11-2 . TRBD1 TRBJ2-7 14
CASSSDGTALGQPQHF TGTGCCAGCTCATCAGACGGGACTGCTCTGGGCCAGCCCCAGCATTTT TRBV18 . . TRBJ1-5 16
CASRATGPGANVLTF TGTGCCAGCAGGGCGACAGGGCCTGGGGCCAACGTCCTGACTTTC TRBV6-5 . TRBD1 TRBJ2-6 15
CASSEMYGGPYGYTF TGTGCCAGCAGTGAAATGTACGGGGGGCCTTATGGCTACACCTTC TRBV6-1 . . TRBJ1-2 15
CASIRLTSVDEQFF TGTGCCAGCATCCGATTGACTAGCGTCGATGAGCAGTTCTTC TRBV2 . TRBD2 TRBJ2-1 14
CAWSVRGRGEQFF TGTGCCTGGAGTGTAAGGGGGCGGGGTGAGCAGTTCTTC TRBV30 . . TRBJ2-1 13
CASSLWDRMEQYF TGTGCCAGCAGTCTCTGGGACAGAATGGAGCAGTACTTC TRBV27 . TRBD1 TRBJ2-7 13
CASRTEAYQPQHF TGTGCCAGCCGGACGGAGGCTTATCAGCCCCAGCATTTT TRBV6-6 . . TRBJ1-5 13
CASRGQQGEKLFF TGTGCCAGCAGAGGTCAACAGGGTGAAAAACTGTTTTTT TRBV2 . . TRBJ1-4 13